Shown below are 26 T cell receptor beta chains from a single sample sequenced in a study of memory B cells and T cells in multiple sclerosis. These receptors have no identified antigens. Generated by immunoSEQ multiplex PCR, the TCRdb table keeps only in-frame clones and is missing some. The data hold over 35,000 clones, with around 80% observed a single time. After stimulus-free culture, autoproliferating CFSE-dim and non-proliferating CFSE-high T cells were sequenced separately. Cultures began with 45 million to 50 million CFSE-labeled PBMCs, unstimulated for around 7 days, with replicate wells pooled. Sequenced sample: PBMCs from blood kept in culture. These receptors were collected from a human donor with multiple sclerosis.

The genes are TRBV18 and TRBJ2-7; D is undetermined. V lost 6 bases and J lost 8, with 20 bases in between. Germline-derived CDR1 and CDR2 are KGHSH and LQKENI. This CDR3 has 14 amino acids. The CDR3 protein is CASSPLAPESKQYF. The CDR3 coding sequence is TGTGCCAGCTCCCCATTGGCGCCGGAGTCTAAGCAGTACTTC.

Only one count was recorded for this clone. The CDR3 bases are TGTGCCATCGGAACAGGGGACCACACAGATACGCAGTATTTT. This encodes CAIGTGDHTDTQYF. The chain has TRBV10-3 and TRBJ2-3; 7 bases align to TRBD1. Germline-derived CDR1 and CDR2 are ENHRY and SYGVKD. V trimming: 8 bases; J trimming: 2 bases; junction bases outside the gene matches: 7. This CDR3 contains 14 residues.

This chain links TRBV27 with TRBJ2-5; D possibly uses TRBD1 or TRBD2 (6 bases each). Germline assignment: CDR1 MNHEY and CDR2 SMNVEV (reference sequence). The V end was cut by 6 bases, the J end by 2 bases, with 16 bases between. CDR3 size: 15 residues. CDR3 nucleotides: TGTGCCAGCAGGCTGGGGGCGGGGTGGCAAGAGACCCAGTACTTC. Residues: CASRLGAGWQETQYF.

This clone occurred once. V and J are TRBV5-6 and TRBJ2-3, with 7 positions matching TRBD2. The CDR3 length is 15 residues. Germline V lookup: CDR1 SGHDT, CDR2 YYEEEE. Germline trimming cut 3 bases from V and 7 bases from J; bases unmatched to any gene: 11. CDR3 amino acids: CASSSLGGDSHTQYF. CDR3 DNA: TGTGCCAGCAGCTCCTTGGGGGGGGATTCCCATACGCAGTATTTT.

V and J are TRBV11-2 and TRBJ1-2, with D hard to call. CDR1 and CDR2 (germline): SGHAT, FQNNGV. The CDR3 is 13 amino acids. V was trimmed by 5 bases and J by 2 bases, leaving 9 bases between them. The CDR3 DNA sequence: TGTGCCAGCAGCCTGACGGAGAACTATGGCTACACCTTC. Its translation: CASSLTENYGYTF.

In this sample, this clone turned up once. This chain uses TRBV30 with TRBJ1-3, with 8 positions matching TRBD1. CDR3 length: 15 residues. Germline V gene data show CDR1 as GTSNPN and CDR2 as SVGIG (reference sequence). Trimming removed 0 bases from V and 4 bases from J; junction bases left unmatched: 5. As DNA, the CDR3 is TGTGCCTGGAGTGTGGGACAGGTTTCCGGAAACACCATATATTTT. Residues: CAWSVGQVSGNTIYF.

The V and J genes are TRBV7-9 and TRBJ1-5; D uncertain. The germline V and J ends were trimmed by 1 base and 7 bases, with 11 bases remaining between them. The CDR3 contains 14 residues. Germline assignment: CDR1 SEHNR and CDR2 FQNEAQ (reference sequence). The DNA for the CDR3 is TGTGCCAGCAGCTTAGACGCGGTTTGGCAGCCCCAGCATTTT. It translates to CASSLDAVWQPQHF.

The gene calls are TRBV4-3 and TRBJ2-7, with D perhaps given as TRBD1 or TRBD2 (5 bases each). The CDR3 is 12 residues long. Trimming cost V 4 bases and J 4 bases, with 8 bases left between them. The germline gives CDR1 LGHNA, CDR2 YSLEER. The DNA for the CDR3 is TGCGCCAGCAGCCCCGGGACGTACGAGCAGTACTTC. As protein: CASSPGTYEQYF.

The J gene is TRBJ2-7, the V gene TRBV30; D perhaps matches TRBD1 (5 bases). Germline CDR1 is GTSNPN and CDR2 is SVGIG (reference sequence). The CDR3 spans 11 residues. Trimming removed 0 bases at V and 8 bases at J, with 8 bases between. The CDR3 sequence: CAWSVGVKQYF. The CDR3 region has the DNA TGTGCCTGGAGTGTAGGGGTTAAGCAGTACTTC.

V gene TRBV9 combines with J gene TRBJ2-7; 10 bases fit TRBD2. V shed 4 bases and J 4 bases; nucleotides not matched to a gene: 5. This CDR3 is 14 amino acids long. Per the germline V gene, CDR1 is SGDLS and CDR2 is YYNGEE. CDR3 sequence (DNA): TGTGCCAGCAGCCCTAGCGGGGGCCTGTACGAGCAGTACTTC. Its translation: CASSPSGGLYEQYF.

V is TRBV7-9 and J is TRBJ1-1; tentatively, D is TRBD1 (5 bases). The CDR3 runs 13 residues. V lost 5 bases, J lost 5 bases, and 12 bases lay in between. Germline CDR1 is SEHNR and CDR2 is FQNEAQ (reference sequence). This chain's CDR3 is CASSPGWGTEAFF. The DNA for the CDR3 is TGTGCCAGCAGCCCAGGCTGGGGGACTGAAGCTTTCTTT.

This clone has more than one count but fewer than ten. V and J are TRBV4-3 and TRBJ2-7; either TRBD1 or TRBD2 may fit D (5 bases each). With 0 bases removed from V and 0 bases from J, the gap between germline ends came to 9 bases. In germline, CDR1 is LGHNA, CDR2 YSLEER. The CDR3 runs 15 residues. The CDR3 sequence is CASSQEQGPSYEQYF. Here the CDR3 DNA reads TGCGCCAGCAGCCAAGAGCAGGGACCCTCCTACGAGCAGTACTTC.

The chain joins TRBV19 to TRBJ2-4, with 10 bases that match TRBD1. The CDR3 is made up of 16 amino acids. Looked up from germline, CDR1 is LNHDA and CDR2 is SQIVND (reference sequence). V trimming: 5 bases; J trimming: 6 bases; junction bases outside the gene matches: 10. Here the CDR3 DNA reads TGTGCCAGTAGTCGAGAAGGGGACAGGGGTTCAAACATTCAGTACTTC. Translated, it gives CASSREGDRGSNIQYF.

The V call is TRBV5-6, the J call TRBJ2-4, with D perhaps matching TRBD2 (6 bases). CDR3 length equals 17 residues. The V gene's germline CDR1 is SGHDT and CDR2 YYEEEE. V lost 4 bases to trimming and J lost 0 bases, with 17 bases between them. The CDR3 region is CASSPRLDLRAKNIQYF. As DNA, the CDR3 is TGTGCCAGCAGCCCGAGACTAGATTTGAGAGCCAAAAACATTCAGTACTTC.

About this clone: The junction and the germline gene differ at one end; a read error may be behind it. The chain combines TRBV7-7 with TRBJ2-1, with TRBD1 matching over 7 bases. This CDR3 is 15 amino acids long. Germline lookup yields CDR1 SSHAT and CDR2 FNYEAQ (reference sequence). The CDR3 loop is CASSLVDREGDEQFF. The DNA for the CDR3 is TGTGCTAGCAGCTTAGTTGACAGGGAAGGGGATGAGCAGTTCTTC.

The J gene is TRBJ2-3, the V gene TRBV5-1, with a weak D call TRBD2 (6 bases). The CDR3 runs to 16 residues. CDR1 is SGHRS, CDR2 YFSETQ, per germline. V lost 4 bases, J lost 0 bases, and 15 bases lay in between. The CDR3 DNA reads TGCGCCAGCAGCGGGGGGACGGCAACTAGCACAGATACGCAGTATTTT. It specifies CASSGGTATSTDTQYF.

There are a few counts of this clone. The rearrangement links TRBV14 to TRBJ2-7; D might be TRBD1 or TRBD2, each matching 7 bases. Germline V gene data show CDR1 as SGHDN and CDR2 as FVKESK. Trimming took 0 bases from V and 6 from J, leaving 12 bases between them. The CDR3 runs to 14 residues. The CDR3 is CASSQDFRGGEQYF. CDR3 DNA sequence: TGTGCCAGCAGCCAAGATTTCAGGGGGGGCGAGCAGTACTTC.

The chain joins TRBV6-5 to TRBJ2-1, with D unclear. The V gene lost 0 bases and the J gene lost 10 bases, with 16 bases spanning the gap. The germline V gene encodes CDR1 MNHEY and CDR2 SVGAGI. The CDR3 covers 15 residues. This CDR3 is CASSYSSWGEEEQFF. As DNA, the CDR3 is TGTGCCAGCAGTTACTCTTCTTGGGGTGAAGAAGAGCAGTTCTTC.

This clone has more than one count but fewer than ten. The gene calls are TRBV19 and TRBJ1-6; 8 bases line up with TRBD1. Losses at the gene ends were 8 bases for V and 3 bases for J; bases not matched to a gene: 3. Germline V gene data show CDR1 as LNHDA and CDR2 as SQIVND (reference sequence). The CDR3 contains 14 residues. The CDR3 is CASRTGNYNSPLHF. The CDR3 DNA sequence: TGTGCCAGTCGGACAGGGAACTATAATTCACCCCTCCACTTT.

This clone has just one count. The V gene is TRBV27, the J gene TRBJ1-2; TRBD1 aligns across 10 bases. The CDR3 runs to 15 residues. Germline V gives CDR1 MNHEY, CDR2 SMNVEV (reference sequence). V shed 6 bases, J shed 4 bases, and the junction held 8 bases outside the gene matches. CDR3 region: CASRETGTGVYGYTF. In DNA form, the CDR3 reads TGTGCCAGCAGAGAAACCGGGACAGGGGTCTATGGCTACACCTTC.

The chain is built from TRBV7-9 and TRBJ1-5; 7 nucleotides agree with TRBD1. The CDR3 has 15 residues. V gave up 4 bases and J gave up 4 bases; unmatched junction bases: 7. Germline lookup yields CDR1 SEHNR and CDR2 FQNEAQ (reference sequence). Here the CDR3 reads CASSSTPGGNQPQHF. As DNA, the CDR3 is TGTGCCAGCAGCTCCACACCAGGGGGGAATCAGCCCCAGCATTTT.

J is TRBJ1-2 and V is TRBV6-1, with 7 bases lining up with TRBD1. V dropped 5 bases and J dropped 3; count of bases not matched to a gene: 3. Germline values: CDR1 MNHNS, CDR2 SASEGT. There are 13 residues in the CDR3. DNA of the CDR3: TGTGCCAGCAGTTTCACAGGGGACTATGGCTACACCTTC. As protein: CASSFTGDYGYTF.

The DNA for the CDR3 is TGCGCCAGCAGCTACCGGACAGGGGTTCTTCACAATGAGCAGTTCTTC. Translation gives CASSYRTGVLHNEQFF. The rearrangement links TRBV4-3 to TRBJ2-1, with TRBD1 matching 9 bases. V lost 5 bases to trimming and J lost 5 bases; unmatched junction nucleotides: 10. The CDR3 length is 16 residues. Per germline, CDR1 LGHNA and CDR2 YSLEER.

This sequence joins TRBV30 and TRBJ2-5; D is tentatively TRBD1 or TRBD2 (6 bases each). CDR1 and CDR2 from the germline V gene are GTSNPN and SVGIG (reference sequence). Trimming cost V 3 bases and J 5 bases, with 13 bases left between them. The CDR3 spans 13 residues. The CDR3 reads CAWRGRGVETQYF. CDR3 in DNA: TGTGCCTGGAGGGGAAGGGGGGTTGAGACCCAGTACTTC.

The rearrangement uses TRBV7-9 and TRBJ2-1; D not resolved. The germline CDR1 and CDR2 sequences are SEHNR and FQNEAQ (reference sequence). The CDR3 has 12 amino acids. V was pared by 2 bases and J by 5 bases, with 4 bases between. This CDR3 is CASSLRDNEQFF. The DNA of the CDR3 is TGTGCCAGCAGCTTAAGGGACAATGAGCAGTTCTTC.

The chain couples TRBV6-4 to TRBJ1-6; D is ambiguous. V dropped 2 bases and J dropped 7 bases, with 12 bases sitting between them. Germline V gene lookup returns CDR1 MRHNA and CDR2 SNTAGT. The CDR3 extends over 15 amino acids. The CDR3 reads CASSDRPDGNSPLHF. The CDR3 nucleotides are TGTGCCAGCAGTGACCGTCCGGACGGCAATTCACCCCTCCACTTT.